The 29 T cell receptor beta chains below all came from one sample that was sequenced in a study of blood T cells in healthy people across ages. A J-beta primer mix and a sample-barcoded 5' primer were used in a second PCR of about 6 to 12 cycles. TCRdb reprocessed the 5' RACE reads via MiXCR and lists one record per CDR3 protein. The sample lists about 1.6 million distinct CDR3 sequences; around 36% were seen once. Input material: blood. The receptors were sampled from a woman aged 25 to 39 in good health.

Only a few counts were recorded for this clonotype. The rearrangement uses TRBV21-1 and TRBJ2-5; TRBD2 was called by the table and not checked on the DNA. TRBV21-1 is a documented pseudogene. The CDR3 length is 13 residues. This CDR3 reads CASSKVDSVTQYF. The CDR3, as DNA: TGTGCCAGCAGCAAAGTGGACTCGGTGACCCAGTACTTC.

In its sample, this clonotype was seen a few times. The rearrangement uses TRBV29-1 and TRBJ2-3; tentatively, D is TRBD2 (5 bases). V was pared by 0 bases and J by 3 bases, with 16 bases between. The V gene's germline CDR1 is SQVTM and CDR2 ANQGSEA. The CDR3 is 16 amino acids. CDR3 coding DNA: TGCAGCGTTGAAGATCCTGCACGGGGTAAGACAGATACGCAGTATTTT. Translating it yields CSVEDPARGKTDTQYF.

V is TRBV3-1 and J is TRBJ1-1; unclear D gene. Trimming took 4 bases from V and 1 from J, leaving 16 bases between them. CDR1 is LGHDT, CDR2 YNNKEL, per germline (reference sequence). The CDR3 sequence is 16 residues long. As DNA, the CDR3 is TGTGCCAGCAGCCCTGCCCTCGGACGGGGGAACACTGAAGCTTTCTTT. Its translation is CASSPALGRGNTEAFF.

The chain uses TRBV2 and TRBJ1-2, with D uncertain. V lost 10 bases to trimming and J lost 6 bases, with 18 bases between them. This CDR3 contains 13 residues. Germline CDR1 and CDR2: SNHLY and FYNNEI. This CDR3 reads CAILEQESNGYTF. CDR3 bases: TGTGCCATCCTGGAGCAGGAGAGCAATGGCTACACCTTC.

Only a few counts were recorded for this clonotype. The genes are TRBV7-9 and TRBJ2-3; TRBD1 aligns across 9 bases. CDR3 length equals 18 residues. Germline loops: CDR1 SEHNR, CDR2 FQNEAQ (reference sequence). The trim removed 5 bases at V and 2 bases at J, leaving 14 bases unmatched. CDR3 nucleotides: TGTGCCAGCAGCACCGGGACAGGGAAGGGTAATACCACAGATACGCAGTATTTT. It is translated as CASSTGTGKGNTTDTQYF.

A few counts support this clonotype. CDR3 nucleotide sequence: TGTGCCACCCAAGGACAGGCAAAGGCCTACGAGCAGTACTTC. This translates into CATQGQAKAYEQYF. The genes are TRBV6-1 and TRBJ2-7; 7 positions match TRBD1. This CDR3 contains 14 residues. V gave up 10 bases and J gave up 2 bases; unmatched junction bases: 11. CDR1 and CDR2 (germline): MNHNS, SASEGT.

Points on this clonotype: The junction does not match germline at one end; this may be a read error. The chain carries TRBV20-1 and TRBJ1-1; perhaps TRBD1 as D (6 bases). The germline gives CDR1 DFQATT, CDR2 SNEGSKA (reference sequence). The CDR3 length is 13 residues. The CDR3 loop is CSARAGGISGAFF. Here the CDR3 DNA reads TGCAGTGCCAGAGCGGGGGGCATCAGCGGGGCTTTCTTT.

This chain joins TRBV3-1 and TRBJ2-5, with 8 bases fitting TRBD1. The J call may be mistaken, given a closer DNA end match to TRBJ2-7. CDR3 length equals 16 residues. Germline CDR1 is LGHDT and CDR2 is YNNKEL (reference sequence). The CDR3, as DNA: TGTGCCAGCAGCCAAGATCTAGGGGACAGGCCCTACGAGCAGTACTTC. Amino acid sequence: CASSQDLGDRPYEQYF.

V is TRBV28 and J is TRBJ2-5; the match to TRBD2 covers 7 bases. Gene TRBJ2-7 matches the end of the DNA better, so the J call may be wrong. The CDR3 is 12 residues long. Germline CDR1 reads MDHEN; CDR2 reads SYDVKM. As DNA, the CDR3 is TGTGCCAGCGGACGGGACTATTACGAGCAGTACTTC. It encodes CASGRDYYEQYF.

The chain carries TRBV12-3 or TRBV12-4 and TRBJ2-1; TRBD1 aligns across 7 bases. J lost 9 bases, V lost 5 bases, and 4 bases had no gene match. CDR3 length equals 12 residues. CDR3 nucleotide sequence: TGTGCCAGCAGTCATACAGGGGCTGAGCAGTTCTTC. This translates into CASSHTGAEQFF.

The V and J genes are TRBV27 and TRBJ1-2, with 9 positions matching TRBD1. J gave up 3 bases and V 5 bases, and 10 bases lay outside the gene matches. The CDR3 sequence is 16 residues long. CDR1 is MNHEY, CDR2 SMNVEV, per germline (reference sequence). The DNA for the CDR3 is TGTGCCAGCAGTCACGGGACAGGGTCTATTGACTATGGCTACACCTTC. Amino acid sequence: CASSHGTGSIDYGYTF.

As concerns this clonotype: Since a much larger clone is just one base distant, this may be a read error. CDR3 loop: CSVEEDRYNEQFF. CDR3 bases: TGCAGCGTTGAGGAGGACAGGTACAATGAGCAGTTCTTC. The chain carries TRBV29-1 and TRBJ2-1, with TRBD1 matching 7 bases. This CDR3 comprises 13 residues. V was pared by 3 bases and J by 4 bases, with 3 bases of the junction left unmatched. Germline CDR1 SQVTM, CDR2 ANQGSEA.

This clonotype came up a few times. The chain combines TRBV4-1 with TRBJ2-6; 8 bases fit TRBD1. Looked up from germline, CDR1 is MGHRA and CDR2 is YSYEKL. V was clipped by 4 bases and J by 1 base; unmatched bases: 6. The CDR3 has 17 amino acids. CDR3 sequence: CASSLGTGRSGANVLTF. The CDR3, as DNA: TGCGCCAGCAGCCTCGGGACAGGACGATCTGGGGCCAACGTCCTGACTTTC.

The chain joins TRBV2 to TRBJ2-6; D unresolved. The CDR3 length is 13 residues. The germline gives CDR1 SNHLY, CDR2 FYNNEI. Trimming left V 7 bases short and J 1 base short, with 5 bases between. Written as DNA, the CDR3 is TGTGCCAGCAAGGAGTCTGGGGCCAACGTCCTGACTTTC. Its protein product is CASKESGANVLTF.

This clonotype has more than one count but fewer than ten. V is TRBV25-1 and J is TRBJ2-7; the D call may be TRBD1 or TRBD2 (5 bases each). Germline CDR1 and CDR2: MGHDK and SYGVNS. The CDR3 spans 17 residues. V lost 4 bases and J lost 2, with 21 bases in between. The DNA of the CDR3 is TGTGCCAGCAGTGCCCTGACCTCCGGGACCGTCCCCTACGAGCAGTACTTC. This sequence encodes CASSALTSGTVPYEQYF.

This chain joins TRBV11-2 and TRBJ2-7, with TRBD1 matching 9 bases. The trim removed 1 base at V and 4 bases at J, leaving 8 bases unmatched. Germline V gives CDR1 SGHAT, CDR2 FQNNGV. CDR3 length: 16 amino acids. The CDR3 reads CASSLASGTGFYEQYF. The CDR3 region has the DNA TGTGCCAGCAGCTTAGCGTCCGGGACAGGGTTTTACGAGCAGTACTTC.

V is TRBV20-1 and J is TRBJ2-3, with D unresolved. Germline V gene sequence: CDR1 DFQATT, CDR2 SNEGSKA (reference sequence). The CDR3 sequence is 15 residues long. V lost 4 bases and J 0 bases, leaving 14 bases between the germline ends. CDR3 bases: TGCAGTGCTATTGATCGTGTGAAAAGCACAGATACGCAGTATTTT. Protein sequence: CSAIDRVKSTDTQYF.

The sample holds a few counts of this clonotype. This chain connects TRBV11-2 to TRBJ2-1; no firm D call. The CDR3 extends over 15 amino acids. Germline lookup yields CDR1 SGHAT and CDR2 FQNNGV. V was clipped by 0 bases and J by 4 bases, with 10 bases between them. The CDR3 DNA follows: TGTGCCAGCAGCTTAGAGGGTCAGAAATACAATGAGCAGTTCTTC. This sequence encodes CASSLEGQKYNEQFF.

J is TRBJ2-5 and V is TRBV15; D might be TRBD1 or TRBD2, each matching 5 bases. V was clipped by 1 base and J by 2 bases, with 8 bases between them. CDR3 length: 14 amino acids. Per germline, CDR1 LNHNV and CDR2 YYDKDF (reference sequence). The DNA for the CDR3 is TGTGCCACCAGCAGAGCTGGGACGCAAGAGACCCAGTACTTC. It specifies CATSRAGTQETQYF.

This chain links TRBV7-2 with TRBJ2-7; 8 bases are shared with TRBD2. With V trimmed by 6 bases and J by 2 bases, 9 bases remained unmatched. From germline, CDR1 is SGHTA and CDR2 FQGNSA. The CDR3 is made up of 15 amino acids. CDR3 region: CASSPLAGPAYEQYF. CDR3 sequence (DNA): TGTGCCAGCAGTCCTTTAGCGGGACCAGCCTACGAGCAGTACTTC.

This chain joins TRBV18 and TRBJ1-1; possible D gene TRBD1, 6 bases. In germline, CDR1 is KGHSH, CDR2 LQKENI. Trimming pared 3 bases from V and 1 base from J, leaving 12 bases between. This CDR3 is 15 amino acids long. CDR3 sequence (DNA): TGTGCCAGCTCACCGACCCAGGGGCCGAACACTGAAGCTTTCTTT. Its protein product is CASSPTQGPNTEAFF.

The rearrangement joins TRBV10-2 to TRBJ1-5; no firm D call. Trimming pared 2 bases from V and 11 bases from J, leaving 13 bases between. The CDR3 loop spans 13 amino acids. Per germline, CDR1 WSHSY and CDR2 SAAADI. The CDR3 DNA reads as TGCGCCAGCAGTGAGAGTCCAGATATGTCCCAGCATTTT. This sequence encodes CASSESPDMSQHF.

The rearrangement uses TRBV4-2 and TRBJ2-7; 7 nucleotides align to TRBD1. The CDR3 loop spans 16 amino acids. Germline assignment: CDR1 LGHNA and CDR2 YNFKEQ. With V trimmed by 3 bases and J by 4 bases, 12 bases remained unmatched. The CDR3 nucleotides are TGTGCCAGCAGCCATTATGTAGGGACAGTAGCATACGAGCAGTACTTC. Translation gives CASSHYVGTVAYEQYF.

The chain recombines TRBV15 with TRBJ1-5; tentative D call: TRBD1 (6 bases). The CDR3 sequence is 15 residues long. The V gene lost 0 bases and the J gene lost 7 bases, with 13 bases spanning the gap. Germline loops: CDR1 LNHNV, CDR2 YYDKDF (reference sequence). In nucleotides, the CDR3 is TGTGCCACCAGCAGAGACAGGGGAGTCGGCCAGCCCCAGCATTTT. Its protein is CATSRDRGVGQPQHF.

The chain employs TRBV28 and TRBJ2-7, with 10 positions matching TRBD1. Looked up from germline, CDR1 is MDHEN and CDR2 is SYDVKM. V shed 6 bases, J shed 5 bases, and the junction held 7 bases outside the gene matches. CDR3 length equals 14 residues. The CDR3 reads CASSIGDRGHEQYF. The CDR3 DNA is TGTGCCAGCAGCATAGGGGACAGGGGTCACGAGCAGTACTTC.

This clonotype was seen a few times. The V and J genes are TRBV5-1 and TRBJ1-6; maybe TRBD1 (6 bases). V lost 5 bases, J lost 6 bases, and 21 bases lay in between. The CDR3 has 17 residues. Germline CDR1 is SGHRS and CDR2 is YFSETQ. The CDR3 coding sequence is TGCGCCAGCAGTTCAAGCCGGACAGCCCGGGGTAATTCACCCCTCCACTTT. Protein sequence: CASSSSRTARGNSPLHF.

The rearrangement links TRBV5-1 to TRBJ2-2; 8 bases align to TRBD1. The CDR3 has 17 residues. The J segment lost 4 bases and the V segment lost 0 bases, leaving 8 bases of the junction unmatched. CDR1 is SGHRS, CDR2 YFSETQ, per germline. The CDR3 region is CASSLDVDRGATGELFF. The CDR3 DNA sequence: TGCGCCAGCAGCTTGGATGTCGACAGGGGAGCCACCGGGGAGCTGTTTTTT.

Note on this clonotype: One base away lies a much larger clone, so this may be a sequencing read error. This CDR3 reads CASGASSYEQYF. CDR3 DNA: TGTGCCAGCGGGGCGAGCTCCTACGAGCAGTACTTC. The rearrangement joins TRBV9 to TRBJ2-7, with TRBD1 as a possible D gene (5 bases). Trimming removed 7 bases from V and 0 bases from J, with 8 bases in between. Germline V gives CDR1 SGDLS, CDR2 YYNGEE. This CDR3 has 12 amino acids. Full variable domain (remainder filled in from reference TRBV9 and TRBJ2-7): DSGVTQTPKHLITATGQRVTLRCSPRSGDLSVYWYQQSLDQGLQFLIQYYNGEERAKGNILERFSAQQFPDLHSELNLSSLELGDSALYFCASGASSYEQYFGPGTRLTVT.

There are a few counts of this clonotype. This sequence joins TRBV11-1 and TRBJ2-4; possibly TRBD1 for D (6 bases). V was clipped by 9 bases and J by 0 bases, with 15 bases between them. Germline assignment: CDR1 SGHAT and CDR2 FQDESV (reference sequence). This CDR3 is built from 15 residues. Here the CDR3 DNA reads TGTGCCAGAGTACAGGGCCAAGAAGCCAAAAACATTCAGTACTTC. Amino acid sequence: CARVQGQEAKNIQYF.